Below, one TCR beta chain is given with its context. This record belongs to a study of cytomegalovirus exposure and HLA in healthy donors. The germline gives CDR1 SGHRS, CDR2 YFSETQ. The CDR3 runs to 13 residues. Trimming took 4 bases from V and 5 from J, leaving 12 bases between them. PCR employed 60 Vbeta and 13 Jbeta primers. The protocol was immunoSEQ multiplex PCR, while the TCRdb copy is restricted to in-frame clones and leaves out a portion. The sample includes 90,000 to 150,000 clones, roughly 78% of them seen just once. This TCR derives from a woman aged 25 to 39 in good health and CMV-seropositive. Sequenced sample: PBMCs. This sequence joins TRBV5-1 and TRBJ1-1, with no clear D. Here the CDR3 DNA reads TGCGCCAGCAGCCAGAACAGTCAGACTGAAGCTTTCTTT. It is translated as CASSQNSQTEAFF.